The 30 T cell receptor beta chains in this list originate from one sample, sequenced in a study of blood T cell repertoires in COVID-19 (dated by TCRdb to 2020 to 2022). Library preparation was by the immunoSEQ multiplex PCR assay. The table was pulled from immuneACCESS by TCRdb, which kept in-frame rearrangements only. Such tables lose some clones; where checked, under half of the loss comes from unresolved V genes, and the rest has no known cause. The sample table contains some 270,000 clones; only one count was recorded for 86% of them. The ten largest clonotypes hold about 1.7% of the sample. Material: peripheral blood. The receptors stem from a woman aged 55 to 70 who had recovered from COVID-19.

This chain uses TRBV7-9 with TRBJ2-7; TRBD1 is a possible D gene (6 bases). Germline V gives CDR1 SEHNR, CDR2 FQNEAQ (reference sequence). The CDR3 is 14 amino acids. V was pared by 2 bases and J by 5 bases, with 13 bases between. The CDR3 is CASSLFTSGDEQYF. CDR3 DNA sequence: TGTGCCAGCAGCTTATTCACCTCAGGGGACGAGCAGTACTTC.

V usage is TRBV7-3 and J usage is TRBJ2-7; the D gene is possibly TRBD2 (6 bases). The germline V gene encodes CDR1 SGHTA and CDR2 FQGTGA. Between the trimmed V and J ends, which lost 5 bases and 7 bases, there was a span of 18 bases. This CDR3 is 14 amino acids long. Written as DNA, the CDR3 is TGTGCCAGCAGCCCACCCGGTGGGGGGAGGGAGCAGTACTTC. Its translation: CASSPPGGGREQYF.

V is TRBV3-1 (or the pseudogene TRBV3-2) and J is TRBJ1-6; D unresolved. This CDR3 spans 14 amino acids. Trimming cost V 8 bases and J 7 bases, with 15 bases left between them. Germline-derived CDR1 and CDR2 are LGHDT and YNNKEL (reference sequence). CDR3 in amino acids: CASLNKRGNSPLHF. For the CDR3, the DNA is TGTGCCAGCCTCAACAAGCGGGGAAATTCACCCCTCCACTTT.

V gene TRBV4-3 combines with J gene TRBJ1-2; 10 bases are a match to TRBD1. CDR1 is LGHNA, CDR2 YSLEER, per germline. V shed 0 bases and J 2 bases; nucleotides not matched to a gene: 3. This CDR3 has 16 residues. As DNA, the CDR3 is TGCGCCAGCAGCCAAGACACGGGACAGGGGAACTATGGCTACACCTTC. The encoded protein is CASSQDTGQGNYGYTF.

The rearrangement joins TRBV5-4 to TRBJ2-7; weak D call: TRBD2 (7 bases). The CDR3 covers 16 residues. CDR1 and CDR2 from the germline V gene are SGHNT and YYREEE (reference sequence). Trimming shortened V by 6 bases and J by 1 base, and 20 bases separated the two germline ends. The CDR3 region is CASTRSAGAQSYEQYF. DNA of the CDR3: TGTGCCAGCACCAGATCCGCGGGGGCACAATCCTACGAGCAGTACTTC.

The chain couples TRBV19 to TRBJ2-1; 7 bases are a match to TRBD1. This CDR3 has 15 residues. Germline lookup yields CDR1 LNHDA and CDR2 SQIVND (reference sequence). The V segment lost 7 bases and the J segment 2 bases; nucleotides outside the gene matches: 8. The CDR3 nucleotides are TGTGCCAGTACTTTCCGGGACAGAGCCTACAATGAGCAGTTCTTC. It specifies CASTFRDRAYNEQFF.

The chain has TRBV7-6 and TRBJ1-4; TRBD1 agrees at 7 bases. CDR1 and CDR2 (germline): SGHVS, FNYEAQ. The V segment lost 5 bases and the J segment 8 bases; nucleotides outside the gene matches: 5. The CDR3 contains 13 residues. CDR3 protein: CASSAQTGEKLFF. CDR3 in DNA: TGTGCCAGCAGCGCACAGACAGGGGAAAAACTGTTTTTT.

V gene TRBV12-3 or TRBV12-4 combines with J gene TRBJ2-1; D perhaps matches TRBD1 (5 bases). The CDR3 sequence is 13 residues long. V gave up 5 bases and J gave up 13 bases, with 18 bases separating them. The CDR3 here is CASSLQTQGSQFF. As DNA, the CDR3 is TGTGCCAGCAGTCTACAAACCCAGGGATCCCAGTTCTTC.

The chain employs TRBV20-1 and TRBJ2-1; 8 bases are shared with TRBD2. This CDR3 region has 13 residues. The trim removed 3 bases at V and 7 bases at J, leaving 5 bases unmatched. The germline V gene has CDR1 DFQATT and CDR2 SNEGSKA (reference sequence). The DNA for the CDR3 is TGCAGTGCTAGTCGGGGGGGGCCAAATGAGCAGTTCTTC. It specifies CSASRGGPNEQFF.

The chain couples TRBV7-2 to TRBJ1-3; tentative D call: TRBD1 (5 bases). Trimming removed 1 base at V and 7 bases at J, with 14 bases between. The germline CDR1 and CDR2 sequences are SGHTA and FQGNSA. The CDR3 runs to 15 residues. The CDR3 sequence is CASSLDFVRGNTIYF. In DNA, the CDR3 is TGTGCCAGCAGCTTAGATTTTGTTCGGGGGAACACCATATATTTT.

The V and J genes are TRBV6-5 and TRBJ2-2; maybe TRBD2 (6 bases). Trimming shortened V by 6 bases and J by 7 bases, and 18 bases separated the two germline ends. Looked up from germline, CDR1 is MNHEY and CDR2 is SVGAGI. This CDR3 region has 15 residues. CDR3 region: CASRAFWRGLGELFF. CDR3 sequence (DNA): TGTGCCAGCAGGGCTTTCTGGAGGGGCCTCGGGGAGCTGTTTTTT.

The chain links TRBV6-5 to TRBJ2-5; D uncertain. From germline, CDR1 is MNHEY and CDR2 SVGAGI. The CDR3 contains 16 residues. Deletions cut 2 bases from V and 1 base from J, with 14 bases between. The chain's CDR3 is CASSYKPSHPQETQYF. CDR3 DNA: TGTGCCAGCAGTTACAAACCTTCACACCCCCAAGAGACCCAGTACTTC.

This clone was found a few times. The chain employs TRBV5-1 and TRBJ1-4; tentative D call: TRBD1 (6 bases). Trimming took 4 bases from V and 2 from J, leaving 15 bases between them. The germline V gene encodes CDR1 SGHRS and CDR2 YFSETQ. The CDR3 totals 16 residues. CDR3 DNA sequence: TGCGCCAGCAGCCCTACAGGGAGTCGCACTAATGAAAAACTGTTTTTT. Encoded protein: CASSPTGSRTNEKLFF.

The rearrangement joins TRBV11-2 to TRBJ2-1; TRBD2 agrees at 9 bases. V was clipped by 4 bases and J by 5 bases; unmatched bases: 9. The germline gives CDR1 SGHAT, CDR2 FQNNGV. This CDR3 is built from 16 residues. The CDR3, as DNA: TGTGCCAGCAGCTGGCCCCTGAAGCGGGGGGACAATGAGCAGTTCTTC. The encoded protein is CASSWPLKRGDNEQFF.

The chain employs TRBV19 and TRBJ2-3; 8 nucleotides agree with TRBD1. Germline V CDR1 and CDR2: LNHDA, SQIVND (reference sequence). J gave up 4 bases and V 8 bases, and 8 bases lay outside the gene matches. This CDR3 comprises 14 residues. CDR3 nucleotide sequence: TGTGCCAGTGGGGACAGGTGGTGGGCAGATACGCAGTATTTT. It codes for CASGDRWWADTQYF.

The DNA of the CDR3 is TGTGCCAGCAGTACCATGGGCACGTATAATCAGCCCCAGCATTTT. It specifies CASSTMGTYNQPQHF. The rearrangement joins TRBV2 to TRBJ1-5; D is uncertain. The CDR3 is made up of 15 amino acids. V lost 5 bases and J 4 bases, leaving 15 bases between the germline ends. Germline V gives CDR1 SNHLY, CDR2 FYNNEI.

The chain links TRBV15 to TRBJ2-5; 12 nucleotides align to TRBD2. This CDR3 region has 17 residues. Trimming removed 7 bases from V and 4 bases from J; junction bases left unmatched: 13. Germline CDR1 and CDR2: LNHNV and YYDKDF (reference sequence). The CDR3 sequence is CATIGLAGTRSRETQYF. DNA of the CDR3: TGTGCCACCATAGGACTAGCGGGGACCCGATCGCGAGAGACCCAGTACTTC.

The chain has TRBV27 and TRBJ2-7; 9 bases are a match to TRBD1. The germline gives CDR1 MNHEY, CDR2 SMNVEV (reference sequence). The CDR3 is 13 amino acids. V gave up 10 bases and J gave up 3 bases; unmatched junction bases: 7. CDR3 in amino acids: CATSGQGGYEQYF. CDR3 sequence (DNA): TGTGCCACCTCGGGACAGGGTGGCTACGAGCAGTACTTC.

This sequence joins TRBV7-9 and TRBJ2-3; TRBD1 matches 10 bases. In germline, CDR1 is SEHNR, CDR2 FQNEAQ (reference sequence). V dropped 0 bases and J dropped 3; count of bases not matched to a gene: 0. The CDR3 runs to 15 residues. This CDR3 reads CASSLADRGTDTQYF. CDR3 DNA: TGTGCCAGCAGCTTAGCGGACAGGGGGACAGATACGCAGTATTTT.

This chain uses TRBV4-2 with TRBJ1-5; a weak D match, TRBD1 (5 bases). Germline values: CDR1 LGHNA, CDR2 YNFKEQ. The CDR3 is 16 residues long. Trimming cost V 4 bases and J 7 bases, with 20 bases left between them. The CDR3 here is CASSPYDLGQGQPQHF. The CDR3 DNA follows: TGTGCCAGCAGCCCCTACGATCTGGGTCAGGGACAGCCCCAGCATTTT.

V is TRBV2 and J is TRBJ1-1; 7 bases align to TRBD1. V shed 6 bases, J shed 6 bases, and the junction held 7 bases outside the gene matches. The V gene's germline CDR1 is SNHLY and CDR2 FYNNEI. The CDR3 loop spans 13 amino acids. CDR3 bases: TGTGCCAGCAGGCCTGACAGGGTAGCTGAAGCTTTCTTT. Encoded protein: CASRPDRVAEAFF.

The chain's CDR3 is CASSIIKGQLHQPQHF. The CDR3 DNA sequence: TGTGCCAGTAGTATAATAAAGGGACAGCTACATCAGCCCCAGCATTTT. J is TRBJ1-5 and V is TRBV19; 7 bases line up with TRBD1. The junction had 9 bases not matched to a gene; V was cut back by 2 bases and J by 5 bases. Per germline, CDR1 LNHDA and CDR2 SQIVND (reference sequence). The CDR3 runs 16 residues.

V usage is TRBV5-1 and J usage is TRBJ1-4; weak D call: TRBD1 (5 bases). The CDR3 totals 15 residues. Germline CDR1 reads SGHRS; CDR2 reads YFSETQ. The V and J ends lost 6 bases and 3 bases respectively, with 15 bases between them. This CDR3 is CASTYEAGPNEKLFF. The DNA for the CDR3 is TGCGCCAGCACCTACGAGGCGGGACCTAATGAAAAACTGTTTTTT.

This chain links TRBV5-6 with TRBJ2-2; 8 bases align to TRBD1. CDR3 length: 16 residues. CDR1 is SGHDT, CDR2 YYEEEE, per germline. With V trimmed by 2 bases and J by 3 bases, 6 bases remained unmatched. The CDR3: CASSFDRGGDTGELFF. The CDR3 DNA sequence: TGTGCCAGCAGCTTCGACAGGGGCGGGGACACCGGGGAGCTGTTTTTT.

This clone is a singleton in its sample. The V call is TRBV2, the J call TRBJ1-4, with D perhaps TRBD1 (5 bases). V gave up 6 bases and J gave up 0 bases, with 17 bases separating them. Germline CDR1 reads SNHLY; CDR2 reads FYNNEI. The CDR3 contains 17 residues. In DNA, the CDR3 is TGTGCCAGCAGGGCCCGCGGGGGAAAAGCAACTAATGAAAAACTGTTTTTT. Encoded protein: CASRARGGKATNEKLFF.

The gene calls are TRBV11-3 and TRBJ2-5; TRBD1 matches 9 bases. Germline V lookup: CDR1 SGHNT, CDR2 YENEEA. J was trimmed by 5 bases and V by 4 bases; bases with no gene match: 11. CDR3 length equals 16 residues. The CDR3 DNA sequence: TGTGCCAGCAGCTCCGGACAGGGGAACCAGCGTGAGACCCAGTACTTC. Translated, it gives CASSSGQGNQRETQYF.

V gene TRBV28 combines with J gene TRBJ1-2, with D perhaps TRBD1 (6 bases). CDR3 length: 13 residues. Between the trimmed V and J ends, which lost 8 bases and 7 bases, there was a span of 17 bases. Germline V lookup: CDR1 MDHEN, CDR2 SYDVKM. As DNA, the CDR3 is TGTGCCAGCCGTCCGGGGGGCGAGGGTGGCTACACCTTC. It specifies CASRPGGEGGYTF.

The J gene is TRBJ2-7, the V gene TRBV28; D is possibly TRBD1 (6 bases). Trimming removed 5 bases from V and 0 bases from J, with 11 bases in between. CDR3 size: 14 residues. Germline values: CDR1 MDHEN, CDR2 SYDVKM. The CDR3, as DNA: TGTGCCAGCAGTGCTGTGGACAGCTCCTACGAGCAGTACTTC. This encodes CASSAVDSSYEQYF.

The V call is TRBV18, the J call TRBJ1-5; D is possibly TRBD1 (6 bases). The CDR3 contains 14 residues. CDR1 is KGHSH, CDR2 LQKENI, per germline. V was shortened by 4 bases and J by 7 bases, with 14 bases between the two germline ends. CDR3 sequence reads: CASSREQGWQPQHF. CDR3 DNA sequence: TGTGCCAGCTCACGGGAACAGGGATGGCAGCCCCAGCATTTT.

CDR3 amino acids: CASSHRQSYEQYF. The CDR3 nucleotides are TGTGCCAGCAGCCACCGACAGAGCTACGAGCAGTACTTC. The rearrangement joins TRBV14 to TRBJ2-7; possibly TRBD1 for D (5 bases). Germline CDR1 reads SGHDN; CDR2 reads FVKESK. V was trimmed by 3 bases and J by 3 bases, leaving 9 bases between them. The CDR3 runs 13 residues.